This T cell receptor (beta chain) was found in a study of cytomegalovirus exposure and HLA in healthy donors. General study points: Near-uniform donor sequencing depth was presumed by presence/absence analyses.

V was clipped by 4 bases and J by 8 bases; unmatched bases: 6. Germline lookup yields CDR1 SGHDT and CDR2 YYEEEE. The CDR3 loop spans 13 amino acids. With respect to this clone: What it recognizes is unknown.

The study ran its PCR with 60 Vbeta and 13 Jbeta primers. TCRdb keeps only in-frame clones here, not all; method: immunoSEQ multiplex PCR. Among around 65,000 clones listed, 78% were seen once. This clonotype was obtained from a girl aged 10-17 years in good health and CMV-seropositive. What was sequenced was PBMCs. V usage is TRBV5-6 and J usage is TRBJ1-2, with TRBD1 identical over 9 bases. DNA of the CDR3: TGTGCCAGCAGCCGAGGGACAGGGTGGGGCTACACCTTC. Its protein is CASSRGTGWGYTF.